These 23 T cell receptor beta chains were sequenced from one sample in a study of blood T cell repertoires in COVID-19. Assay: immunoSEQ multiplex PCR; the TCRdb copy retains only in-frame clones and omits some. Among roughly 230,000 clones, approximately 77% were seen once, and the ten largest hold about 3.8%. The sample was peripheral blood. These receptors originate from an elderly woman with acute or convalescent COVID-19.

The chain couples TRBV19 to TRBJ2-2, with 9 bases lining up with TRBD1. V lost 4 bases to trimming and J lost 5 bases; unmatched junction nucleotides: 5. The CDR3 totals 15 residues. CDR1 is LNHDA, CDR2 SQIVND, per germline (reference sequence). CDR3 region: CASSRGQGGTGELFF. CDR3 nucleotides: TGTGCCAGTAGTAGGGGACAGGGAGGAACCGGGGAGCTGTTTTTT.

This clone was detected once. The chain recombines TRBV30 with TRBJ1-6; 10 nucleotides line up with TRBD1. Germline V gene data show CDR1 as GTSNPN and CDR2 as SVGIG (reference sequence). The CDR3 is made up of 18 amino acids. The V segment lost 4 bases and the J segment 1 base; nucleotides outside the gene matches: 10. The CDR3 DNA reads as TGTGCCTGGAAGGCTCCCGACAGGGGGCGATCCTATAATTCACCCCTCCACTTT. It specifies CAWKAPDRGRSYNSPLHF.

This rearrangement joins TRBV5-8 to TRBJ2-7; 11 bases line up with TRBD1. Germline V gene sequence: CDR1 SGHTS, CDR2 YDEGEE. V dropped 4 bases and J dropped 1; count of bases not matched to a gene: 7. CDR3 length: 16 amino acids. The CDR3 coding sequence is TGTGCCAGCAGCCTGAACCGGGACAGGGGGTCCTACGAGCAGTACTTC. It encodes CASSLNRDRGSYEQYF.

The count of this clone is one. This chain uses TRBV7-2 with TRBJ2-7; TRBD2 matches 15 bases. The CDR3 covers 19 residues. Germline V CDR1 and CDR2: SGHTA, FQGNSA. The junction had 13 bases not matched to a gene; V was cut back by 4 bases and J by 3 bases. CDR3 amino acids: CASSSGPGLAGGPGYEQYF. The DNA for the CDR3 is TGTGCCAGCAGCTCCGGACCGGGACTAGCGGGGGGTCCGGGCTACGAGCAGTACTTC.

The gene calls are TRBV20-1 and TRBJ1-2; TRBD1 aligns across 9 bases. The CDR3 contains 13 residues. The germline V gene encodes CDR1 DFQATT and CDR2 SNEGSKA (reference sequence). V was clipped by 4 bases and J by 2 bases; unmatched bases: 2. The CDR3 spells CSANDRGNYGYTF. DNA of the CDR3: TGCAGTGCTAATGACAGGGGGAACTATGGCTACACCTTC.

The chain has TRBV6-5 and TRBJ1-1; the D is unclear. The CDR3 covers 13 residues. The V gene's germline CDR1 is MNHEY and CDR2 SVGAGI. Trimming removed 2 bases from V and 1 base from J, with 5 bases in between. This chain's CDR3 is CASSYGQNTEAFF. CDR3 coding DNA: TGTGCCAGCAGTTACGGGCAGAACACTGAAGCTTTCTTT.

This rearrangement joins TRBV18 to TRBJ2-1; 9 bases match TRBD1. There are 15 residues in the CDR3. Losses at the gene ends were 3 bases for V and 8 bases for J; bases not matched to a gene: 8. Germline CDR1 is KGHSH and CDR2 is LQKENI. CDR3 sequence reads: CASSPFSTGGDEQFF. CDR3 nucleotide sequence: TGTGCCAGCTCACCCTTCAGTACAGGGGGCGATGAGCAGTTCTTC.

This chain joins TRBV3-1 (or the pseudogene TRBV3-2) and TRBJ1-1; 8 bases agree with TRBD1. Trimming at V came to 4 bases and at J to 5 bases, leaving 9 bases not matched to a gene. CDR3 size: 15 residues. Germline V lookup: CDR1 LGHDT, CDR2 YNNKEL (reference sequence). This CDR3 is CASSPQGARGTEAFF. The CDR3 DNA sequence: TGTGCCAGCAGCCCCCAGGGGGCCCGAGGGACTGAAGCTTTCTTT.

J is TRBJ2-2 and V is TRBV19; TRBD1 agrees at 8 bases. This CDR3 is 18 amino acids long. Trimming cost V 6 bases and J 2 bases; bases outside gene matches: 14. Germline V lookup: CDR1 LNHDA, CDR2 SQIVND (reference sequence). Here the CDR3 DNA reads TGTGCCAGTAGGACCATCTTCCGGGACAGGCTAAACACCGGGGAGCTGTTTTTT. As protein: CASRTIFRDRLNTGELFF.

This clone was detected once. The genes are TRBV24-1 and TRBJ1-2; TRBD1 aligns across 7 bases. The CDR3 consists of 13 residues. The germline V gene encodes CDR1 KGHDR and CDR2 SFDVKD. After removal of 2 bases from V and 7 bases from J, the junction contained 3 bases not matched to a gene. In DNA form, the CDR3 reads TGTGCCACCAGTGATTCCAGGGGGGCTGGCTACACCTTC. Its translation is CATSDSRGAGYTF.

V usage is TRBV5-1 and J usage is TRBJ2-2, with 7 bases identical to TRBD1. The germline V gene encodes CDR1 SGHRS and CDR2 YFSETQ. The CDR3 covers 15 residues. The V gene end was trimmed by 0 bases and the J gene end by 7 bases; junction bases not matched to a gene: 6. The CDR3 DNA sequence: TGCGCCAGCAGCTTGGGACAGGGAACGATCGGGGAGCTGTTTTTT. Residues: CASSLGQGTIGELFF.

CDR3 DNA sequence: TGTGCCACCAGTGACCGACAGAGCTCCTACAATGAGCAGTTCTTC. Translation gives CATSDRQSSYNEQFF. The V call is TRBV24-1, the J call TRBJ2-1; D is perhaps TRBD1 (5 bases). The CDR3 spans 15 residues. Germline V gene sequence: CDR1 KGHDR, CDR2 SFDVKD. Trimming took 4 bases from V and 0 from J, leaving 9 bases between them.

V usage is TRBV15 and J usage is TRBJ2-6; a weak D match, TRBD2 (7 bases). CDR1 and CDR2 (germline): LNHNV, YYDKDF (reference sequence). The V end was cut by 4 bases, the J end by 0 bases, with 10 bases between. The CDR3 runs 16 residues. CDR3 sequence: CATSTGGYSGANVLTF. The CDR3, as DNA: TGTGCCACCAGCACGGGGGGCTACTCTGGGGCCAACGTCCTGACTTTC.

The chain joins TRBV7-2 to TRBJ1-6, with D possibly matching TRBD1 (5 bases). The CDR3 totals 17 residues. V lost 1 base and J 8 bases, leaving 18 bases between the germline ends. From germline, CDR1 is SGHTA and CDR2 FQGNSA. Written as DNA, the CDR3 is TGTGCCAGCAGCTTAGGGCGACAGTCGCCAGCTTATTCACCCCTCCACTTT. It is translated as CASSLGRQSPAYSPLHF.

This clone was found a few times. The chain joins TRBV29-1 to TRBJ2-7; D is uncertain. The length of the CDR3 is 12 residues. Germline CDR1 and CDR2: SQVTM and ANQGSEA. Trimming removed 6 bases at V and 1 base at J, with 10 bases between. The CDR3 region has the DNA TGCAGCGTATTTAGTAATTCCTACGAGCAGTACTTC. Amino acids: CSVFSNSYEQYF.

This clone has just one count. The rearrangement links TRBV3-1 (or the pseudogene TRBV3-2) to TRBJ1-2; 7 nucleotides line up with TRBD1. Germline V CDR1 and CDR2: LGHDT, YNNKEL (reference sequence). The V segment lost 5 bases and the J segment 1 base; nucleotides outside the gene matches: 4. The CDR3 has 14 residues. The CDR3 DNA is TGTGCCAGCAGCTCGACAGGGAGTAACTATGGCTACACCTTC. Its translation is CASSSTGSNYGYTF.

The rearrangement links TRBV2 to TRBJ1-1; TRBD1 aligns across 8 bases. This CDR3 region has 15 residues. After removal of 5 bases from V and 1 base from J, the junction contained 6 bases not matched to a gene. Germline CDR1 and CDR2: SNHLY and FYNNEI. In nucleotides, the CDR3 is TGTGCCAGCAGTCGCTGGACAGGGCCGAACACTGAAGCTTTCTTT. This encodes CASSRWTGPNTEAFF.

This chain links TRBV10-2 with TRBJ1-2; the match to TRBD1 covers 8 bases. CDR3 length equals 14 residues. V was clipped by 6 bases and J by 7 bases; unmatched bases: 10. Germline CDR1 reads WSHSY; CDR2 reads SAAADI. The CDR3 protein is CASRGEGQGPGYTF. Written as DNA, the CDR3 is TGCGCCAGCAGGGGGGAAGGACAGGGCCCTGGCTACACCTTC.

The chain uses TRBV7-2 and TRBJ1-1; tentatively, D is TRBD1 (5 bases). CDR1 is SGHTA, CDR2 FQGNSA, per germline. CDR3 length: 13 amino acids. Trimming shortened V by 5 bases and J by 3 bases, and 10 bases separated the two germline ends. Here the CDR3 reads CASSRDYYTEAFF. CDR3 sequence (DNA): TGTGCCAGCAGCAGGGACTATTACACTGAAGCTTTCTTT.

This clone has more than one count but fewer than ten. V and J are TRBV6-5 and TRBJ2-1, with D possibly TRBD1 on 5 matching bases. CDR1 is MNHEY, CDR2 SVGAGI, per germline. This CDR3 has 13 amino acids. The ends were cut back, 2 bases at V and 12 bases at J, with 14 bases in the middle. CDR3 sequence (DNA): TGTGCCAGCAGTTACGGTCCCGGCCAGGGGCAGTTCTTC. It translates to CASSYGPGQGQFF.

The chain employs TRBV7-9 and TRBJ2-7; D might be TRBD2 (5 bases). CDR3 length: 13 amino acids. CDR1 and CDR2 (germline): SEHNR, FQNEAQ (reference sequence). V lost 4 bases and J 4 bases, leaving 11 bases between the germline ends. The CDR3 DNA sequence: TGTGCCAGCAGCTCCGGCCTAGCATACGAGCAGTACTTC. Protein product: CASSSGLAYEQYF.

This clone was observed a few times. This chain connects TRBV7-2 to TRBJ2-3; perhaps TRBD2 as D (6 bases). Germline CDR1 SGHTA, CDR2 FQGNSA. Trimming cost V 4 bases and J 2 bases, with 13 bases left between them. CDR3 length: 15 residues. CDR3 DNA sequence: TGTGCCAGCAGCTCCCTGGGCGGGGACACAGATACGCAGTATTTT. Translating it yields CASSSLGGDTDTQYF.

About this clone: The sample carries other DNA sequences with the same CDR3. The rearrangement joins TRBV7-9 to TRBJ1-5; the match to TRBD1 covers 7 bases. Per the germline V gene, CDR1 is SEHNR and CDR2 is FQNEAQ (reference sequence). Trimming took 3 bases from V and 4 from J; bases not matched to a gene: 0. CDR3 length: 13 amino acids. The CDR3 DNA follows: TGTGCCAGCAGCTTGGGACAGAATCAGCCCCAGCATTTT. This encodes CASSLGQNQPQHF.